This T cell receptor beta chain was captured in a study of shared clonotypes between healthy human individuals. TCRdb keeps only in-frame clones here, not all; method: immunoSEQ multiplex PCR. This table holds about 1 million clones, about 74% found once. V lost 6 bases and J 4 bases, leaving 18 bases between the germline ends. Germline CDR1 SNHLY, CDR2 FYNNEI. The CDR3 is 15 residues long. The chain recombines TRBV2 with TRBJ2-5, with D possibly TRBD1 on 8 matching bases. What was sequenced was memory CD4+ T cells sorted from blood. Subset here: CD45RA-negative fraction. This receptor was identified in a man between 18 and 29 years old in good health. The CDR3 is CASRETGGGSETQYF. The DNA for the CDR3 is TGTGCCAGCAGGGAAACAGGGGGAGGGTCAGAGACCCAGTACTTC. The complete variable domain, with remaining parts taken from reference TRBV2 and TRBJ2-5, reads EPEVTQTPSHQVTQMGQEVILRCVPISNHLYFYWYRQILGQKVEFLVSFYNNEISEKSEIFDDQFSVERPDGSNFTLKIRSTKLEDSAMYFCASRETGGGSETQYFGPGTRLLVL.